The 25 T cell receptor beta chains listed next were all sequenced from one sample in a study of spatial heterogeneity in lung cancer. TCRdb independently ran MiXCR on the 5' RACE reads; one entry per CDR3 protein. The data show 45,000 to 65,000 distinct CDR3 sequences, around 6.7% seen once. Described time point: blood at routine non-recurrence follow-up after resection. Unsorted samples of tumor, nontumor lung or frozen PBMC had their whole RNA sequenced. Here the sequenced sample was PBMCs, taken at follow-up. The receptor source for this set is a female donor with early-stage non-small cell lung cancer.

This clonotype was found many times. The V call is TRBV7-2, the J call TRBJ2-7; D uncertain. The CDR3 is 15 residues long. V dropped 2 bases and J dropped 2 bases, with 13 bases sitting between them. Germline V gene sequence: CDR1 SGHTA, CDR2 FQGNSA. The CDR3 reads CASSLSRIKTYEQYF. The CDR3 nucleotides read TGTGCCAGCAGCTTAAGTCGGATCAAAACCTACGAGCAGTACTTC.

The rearrangement uses TRBV12-3 or TRBV12-4 and TRBJ1-6; D is ambiguous. The length of the CDR3 is 17 residues. Trimming shortened V by 1 base and J by 0 bases, and 10 bases separated the two germline ends. CDR3 bases: TGTGCCAGCAGTTTAGTCGTGGGGAGCTCCTATAATTCACCCCTCCACTTT. Translated: CASSLVVGSSYNSPLHF.

This clonotype was observed a handful of times. V gene TRBV9 combines with J gene TRBJ2-2; D gene unclear. This CDR3 is 12 amino acids long. Trimming removed 0 bases at V and 5 bases at J, with 2 bases between. CDR1 is SGDLS, CDR2 YYNGEE, per germline. CDR3 sequence (DNA): TGTGCCAGCAGCGTAGGGACCGGGGAGCTGTTTTTT. It codes for CASSVGTGELFF.

The V call is TRBV19, the J call TRBJ2-7; 9 bases agree with TRBD1. Germline CDR1 and CDR2: LNHDA and SQIVND (reference sequence). V lost 6 bases and J lost 5; bases outside the gene matches: 5. CDR3 length: 13 amino acids. DNA for the CDR3: TGTGCCAGTAGAGGGGACAGGGCCGACGAGCAGTACTTC. Translating gives CASRGDRADEQYF. Variable domain in full (rest from reference TRBV19 and TRBJ2-7): DGGITQSPKYLFRKEGQNVTLSCEQNLNHDAMYWYRQDPGQGLRLIYYSQIVNDFQKGDIAEGYSVSREKKESFPLTVTSAQKNPTAFYLCASRGDRADEQYFGPGTRLTVT.

The sample holds a few counts of this clonotype. The chain has TRBV5-1 and TRBJ2-3; D not certain. The CDR3 is made up of 11 amino acids. Germline V CDR1 and CDR2: SGHRS, YFSETQ. V lost 6 bases, J lost 2 bases, and 4 bases lay in between. CDR3 coding DNA: TGCGCCAGCAATTCCACAGATACGCAGTATTTT. It encodes CASNSTDTQYF.

This clonotype was observed at least ten times. The rearrangement uses TRBV9 and TRBJ2-3; 11 bases agree with TRBD2. Germline V gene lookup returns CDR1 SGDLS and CDR2 YYNGEE. CDR3 size: 17 residues. The J segment lost 3 bases and the V segment lost 0 bases, leaving 6 bases of the junction unmatched. The CDR3 sequence: CASSVGLAGGWTDTQYF. For the CDR3, the DNA is TGTGCCAGCAGCGTAGGGCTAGCGGGGGGATGGACAGATACGCAGTATTTT.

This clonotype showed up many times. The chain recombines TRBV5-1 with TRBJ2-3; weak D call: TRBD1 (5 bases). From germline, CDR1 is SGHRS and CDR2 YFSETQ. This CDR3 region has 13 residues. V lost 7 bases, J lost 2 bases, and 11 bases lay in between. CDR3 nucleotides: TGCGCCAGCGGGGATGGGGCCACAGATACGCAGTATTTT. Its protein product is CASGDGATDTQYF.

V usage is TRBV4-1 and J usage is TRBJ2-5, with 9 nucleotides matching TRBD2. The CDR3 loop spans 17 amino acids. Germline-derived CDR1 and CDR2 are MGHRA and YSYEKL. Trimming took 0 bases from V and 5 from J; bases not matched to a gene: 10. The CDR3 nucleotides read TGCGCCAGCAGCCAAGAACTTGGCGGGGGGGCCATGGAGACCCAGTACTTC. It specifies CASSQELGGGAMETQYF.

This rearrangement joins TRBV4-1 to TRBJ2-5; perhaps TRBD1 as D (6 bases). The CDR3 is 15 residues long. Germline-derived CDR1 and CDR2 are MGHRA and YSYEKL. V gave up 4 bases and J gave up 5 bases, with 17 bases separating them. The CDR3 DNA reads as TGCGCCAGCAGCCGCGACCCAGGGGATACGGAGACCCAGTACTTC. It specifies CASSRDPGDTETQYF.

This clonotype occurred many times. The rearrangement links TRBV20-1 to TRBJ1-3; D not certain. Germline V gene sequence: CDR1 DFQATT, CDR2 SNEGSKA (reference sequence). CDR3 size: 13 residues. Trimming took off 3 bases at V and 1 base at J, with 7 bases between the two ends. The CDR3 region is CSARWLSGNTIYF. The DNA for the CDR3 is TGCAGTGCTAGGTGGCTATCTGGAAACACCATATATTTT.

This clonotype was counted ten times or more. This chain uses TRBV2 with TRBJ2-3; 7 positions match TRBD1. Germline values: CDR1 SNHLY, CDR2 FYNNEI. The CDR3 covers 13 residues. Losses at the gene ends were 6 bases for V and 4 bases for J; bases not matched to a gene: 4. DNA for the CDR3: TGTGCCAGCAGCCAGACAGGGTCAGATACGCAGTATTTT. Its protein product is CASSQTGSDTQYF.

At least ten counts were recorded for this clonotype. The J gene is TRBJ1-2, the V gene TRBV5-1; no reliable D call. V shed 0 bases and J shed 2 bases, with 5 bases lying between them. Looked up from germline, CDR1 is SGHRS and CDR2 is YFSETQ. The CDR3 spans 13 residues. CDR3 in amino acids: CASSLGPNYGYTF. Written as DNA, the CDR3 is TGCGCCAGCAGCTTGGGTCCCAACTATGGCTACACCTTC.

This sequence joins TRBV12-3 or TRBV12-4 and TRBJ1-4; no clear D gene. The CDR3 loop spans 16 amino acids. V shed 5 bases and J shed 6 bases, with 19 bases lying between them. The DNA of the CDR3 is TGTGCCAGCAGTCCTACGCAGAGTTTGGATTATGAAAAACTGTTTTTT. Amino acid sequence: CASSPTQSLDYEKLFF.

This clonotype was found a few times. The V gene is TRBV6-1, the J gene TRBJ1-5; TRBD1 aligns across 8 bases. V shed 3 bases, J shed 6 bases, and the junction held 4 bases outside the gene matches. Germline CDR1 reads MNHNS; CDR2 reads SASEGT. The length of the CDR3 is 14 residues. The CDR3 region is CASSDGQGPQPQHF. The CDR3 coding sequence is TGTGCCAGCAGTGATGGACAGGGCCCTCAGCCCCAGCATTTT.

Ten or more counts support this clonotype. The rearrangement uses TRBV14 and TRBJ2-1, with 7 bases lining up with TRBD2. V dropped 1 base and J dropped 10; count of bases not matched to a gene: 10. Germline CDR1 and CDR2: SGHDN and FVKESK. The CDR3 runs to 15 residues. The CDR3: CASSQVWRGSPEQFF. The CDR3 DNA follows: TGTGCCAGCAGCCAAGTATGGCGGGGGTCACCGGAGCAGTTCTTC.

This clonotype was picked up a small number of times. The CDR3 nucleotides are TGTGCCAGCAGCCCCCCGCGTCCTAGCGACACTGAAGCTTTCTTT. Amino acids: CASSPPRPSDTEAFF. This chain links TRBV28 with TRBJ1-1; D remains ambiguous. Trimming cost V 6 bases and J 3 bases, with 17 bases left between them. The CDR3 spans 15 residues. Germline CDR1 is MDHEN and CDR2 is SYDVKM.

This clonotype showed up many times. This sequence joins TRBV24-1 and TRBJ1-1, with D unresolved. Trimming shortened V by 7 bases and J by 0 bases, and 14 bases separated the two germline ends. The germline V gene has CDR1 KGHDR and CDR2 SFDVKD. CDR3 length equals 15 residues. The CDR3 DNA sequence: TGTGCCACCAGGGGGAAGGGCTTCATGAACACTGAAGCTTTCTTT. Translated: CATRGKGFMNTEAFF.

V and J are TRBV20-1 and TRBJ1-2; 7 nucleotides align to TRBD1. The length of the CDR3 is 17 residues. Germline V gene lookup returns CDR1 DFQATT and CDR2 SNEGSKA (reference sequence). Trimming took 1 base from V and 1 from J; bases not matched to a gene: 12. This CDR3 is CSARATGRNENNYGYTF. The DNA for the CDR3 is TGCAGTGCTAGAGCGACAGGGAGAAATGAAAATAACTATGGCTACACCTTC.

This clonotype was detected many times. The chain has TRBV28 and TRBJ1-6; D unclear. CDR1 is MDHEN, CDR2 SYDVKM, per germline. Trimming pared 7 bases from V and 16 bases from J, leaving 23 bases between. The CDR3 totals 14 residues. The CDR3 spells CASTSFPITLPLHF. DNA for the CDR3: TGTGCCAGCACCTCCTTTCCAATCACATTACCACTCCACTTT.

This clonotype was recorded many times. The V and J genes are TRBV7-2 and TRBJ2-1; TRBD1 matches 8 bases. This CDR3 comprises 15 residues. Trimming at V came to 2 bases and at J to 3 bases, leaving 3 bases not matched to a gene. Per germline, CDR1 SGHTA and CDR2 FQGNSA. The CDR3 DNA is TGTGCCAGCAGCTTACACAGGGGGAGCTACAATGAGCAGTTCTTC. Its protein is CASSLHRGSYNEQFF. The full variable domain, its missing parts supplied by reference TRBV7-2 and TRBJ2-1, is GAGVSQSPSNKVTEKGKDVELRCDPISGHTALYWYRQSLGQGLEFLIYFQGNSAPDKSGLPSDRFSAERTGGSVSTLTIQRTQQEDSAVYLCASSLHRGSYNEQFFGPGTRLTVL.

The sample holds many counts of this clonotype. This chain joins TRBV20-1 and TRBJ1-5; D might be TRBD1 (6 bases). V shed 6 bases and J shed 3 bases, with 15 bases lying between them. Per the germline V gene, CDR1 is DFQATT and CDR2 is SNEGSKA (reference sequence). This CDR3 has 14 amino acids. The CDR3 coding sequence is TGCAGTGCGAGATACAGGGCATACAATCAGCCCCAGCATTTT. Its protein product is CSARYRAYNQPQHF.

A few counts support this clonotype. The rearrangement links TRBV5-1 to TRBJ1-1; a possible D gene is TRBD1 (6 bases). Trimming stripped 4 bases from V and 4 bases from J, with 17 bases between. This CDR3 comprises 15 residues. Germline V gene data show CDR1 as SGHRS and CDR2 as YFSETQ. The CDR3 protein is CASSRGPKGVTEAFF. The CDR3 region has the DNA TGCGCCAGCAGCCGGGGACCGAAGGGGGTCACTGAAGCTTTCTTT.

At least ten counts were recorded for this clonotype. The chain uses TRBV25-1 and TRBJ2-3; D may be TRBD1 (5 bases). With 1 base removed from V and 6 bases from J, the gap between germline ends came to 17 bases. Germline CDR1 and CDR2: MGHDK and SYGVNS. The CDR3 runs to 16 residues. The DNA of the CDR3 is TGTGCCAGCAGTGAATCCCGAAAGGGGCAGTACGATACGCAGTATTTT. Translated: CASSESRKGQYDTQYF.

This clonotype showed up many times. The chain combines TRBV27 with TRBJ1-2, with a weak D call TRBD1 (6 bases). The CDR3 extends over 15 amino acids. Germline lookup yields CDR1 MNHEY and CDR2 SMNVEV (reference sequence). The V end was cut by 6 bases, the J end by 8 bases, with 22 bases between. The CDR3 nucleotides read TGTGCCAGCAGCCCTTTAAACACAGGGACGGGCGGCTACACCTTC. It specifies CASSPLNTGTGGYTF.

This rearrangement joins TRBV18 to TRBJ2-7; D is possibly TRBD2 (6 bases). The germline gives CDR1 KGHSH, CDR2 LQKENI. This CDR3 comprises 14 residues. Trimming pared 2 bases from V and 3 bases from J, leaving 11 bases between. This CDR3 is CASSPGGSRYEQYF. The CDR3 region has the DNA TGTGCCAGCTCACCAGGGGGGAGCCGCTACGAGCAGTACTTC.